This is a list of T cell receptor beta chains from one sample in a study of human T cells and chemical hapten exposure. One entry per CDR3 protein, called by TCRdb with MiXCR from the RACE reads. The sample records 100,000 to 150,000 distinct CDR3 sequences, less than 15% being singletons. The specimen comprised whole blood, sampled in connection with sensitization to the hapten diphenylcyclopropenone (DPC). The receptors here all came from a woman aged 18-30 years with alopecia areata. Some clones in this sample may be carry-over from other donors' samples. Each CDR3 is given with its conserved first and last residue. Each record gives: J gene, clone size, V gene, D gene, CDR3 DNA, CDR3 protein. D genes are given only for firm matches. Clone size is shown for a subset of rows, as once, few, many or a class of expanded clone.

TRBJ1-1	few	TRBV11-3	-	TGTGCCAGCAGCGCGTCCGGGACTAACACTGAAGCTTTCTTT	CASSASGTNTEAFF
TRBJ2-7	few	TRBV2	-	TGTGCCAGCCGAGGGGAGGGGGACGAGCAGTACTTC	CASRGEGDEQYF
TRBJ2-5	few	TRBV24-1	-	TGTGCCACCAGTGATTCTCAAGAGACCCAGTACTTC	CATSDSQETQYF
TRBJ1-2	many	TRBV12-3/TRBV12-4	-	TGTGCCAGCAGCTCGGGACGGGCTAACTATGGCTACACCTTC	CASSSGRANYGYTF
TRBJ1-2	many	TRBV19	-	TGTGCCAGTAGTATAGTCCGACAGAACTATGGCTACACCTTC	CASSIVRQNYGYTF
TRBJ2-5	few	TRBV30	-	TGTGCCTGGAGTAGAGGAGGGGGGAACCAAGAGACCCAGTACTTC	CAWSRGGGNQETQYF
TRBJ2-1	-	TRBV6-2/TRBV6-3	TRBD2	TGTGCCAGCAGTTACCGGGGGGTCAATGAGCAGTTCTTC	CASSYRGVNEQFF
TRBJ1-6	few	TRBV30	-	TGTGCCTGGGGTAGGCGGGACCGCGATAATTCACCCCTCCACTTT	CAWGRRDRDNSPLHF
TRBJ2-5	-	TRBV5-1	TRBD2	TGCGCCAGCAGCCCCACAGCGGGGGGGCCCGGGACCCAGTACTTC	CASSPTAGGPGTQYF
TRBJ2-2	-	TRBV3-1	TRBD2	TGTGCCAGCAGCCCGAGCGGGGGGGTCAACACCGGGGAGCTGTTTTTT	CASSPSGGVNTGELFF
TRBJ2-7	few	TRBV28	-	TGTGCCAGCAGTTTAAAGGCAGGGCCCCGGCACGTCTTC	CASSLKAGPRHVF
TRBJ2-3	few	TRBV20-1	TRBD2	TGCAGTGGTAGCGGGGGGACCCTGGATACGCAGTATTTT	CSGSGGTLDTQYF
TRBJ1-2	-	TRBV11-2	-	TGTGCCAGCAGCCCGATGAAAGGCTACACCTTC	CASSPMKGYTF
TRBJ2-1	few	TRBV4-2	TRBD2	TGTGCCAGCAGCGCCAGACTAGCGGGGGATCCCTACAATGAGCAGTTCTTC	CASSARLAGDPYNEQFF
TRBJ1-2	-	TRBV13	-	TGTGCCAGCAGCTTAGGGGACACAGAATTCTATGGCTACACCTTC	CASSLGDTEFYGYTF
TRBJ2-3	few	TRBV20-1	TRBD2	TGCAGTGAAATTCCCCTAGCGGATGTCACAGATACGCAGTATTTT	CSEIPLADVTDTQYF
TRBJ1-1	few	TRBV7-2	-	TGTGCCAGCAGCATGGGCTACACTGAAGCTTTCTTT	CASSMGYTEAFF
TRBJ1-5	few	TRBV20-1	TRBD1	TGCAGTGCTAGAGGGGGACAGGGGGCTGGACAGCCCCAGCATTTT	CSARGGQGAGQPQHF
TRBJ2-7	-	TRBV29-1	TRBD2	TGCAGCGTTGTTGAGCGGGGGGACTCCTACGAGCAGTACTTC	CSVVERGDSYEQYF
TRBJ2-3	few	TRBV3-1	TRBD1	TGTGCCAGCAGCCAAGGGACAGGGGCAGATACGCAGTATTTT	CASSQGTGADTQYF
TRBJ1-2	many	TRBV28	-	TGTGCCACCAGGCAAGGGCCAAACTATGGCTACACCTTC	CATRQGPNYGYTF
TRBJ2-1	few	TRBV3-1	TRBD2	TGTGCCAGCAGCCAAGAGCGGGGGACCTCTCTCGGGGAGCAGTTCTTC	CASSQERGTSLGEQFF
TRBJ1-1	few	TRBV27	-	TGTGCCAGCGGATCGAACACTGAAGCTTTCTTT	CASGSNTEAFF
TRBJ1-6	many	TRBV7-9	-	TGTGCCAGCAGCCCGGGAACCTATAATTCACCCCTCCACTTT	CASSPGTYNSPLHF
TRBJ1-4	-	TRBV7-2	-	TGTGCCAGCAGCTTAGGAGGCGGCAGGGGAACTGAAAAACTGTTTTTT	CASSLGGGRGTEKLFF
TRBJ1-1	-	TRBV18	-	TGTGCCAGCTCACCGGCGGCCAACACTGAAGCTTTCTTT	CASSPAANTEAFF
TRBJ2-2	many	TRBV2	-	TGTGCCAGCAGGCAGAATTACGGGGAGCTGTTTTTT	CASRQNYGELFF
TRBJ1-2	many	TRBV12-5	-	TGTGCTAGTGGTCCGCGGGAGGGCTATGGCTACACCTTC	CASGPREGYGYTF
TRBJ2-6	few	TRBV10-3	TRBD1	TGTGCCATCAGTGAGACAGGGGGCTCTGGGGCCAACGTCCTGACTTTC	CAISETGGSGANVLTF
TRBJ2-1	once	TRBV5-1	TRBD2	TGCGCCAGCAGCTGGACCGAACCCGGGACTAGCGGGGGGGCCCAGTTCTTC	CASSWTEPGTSGGAQFF
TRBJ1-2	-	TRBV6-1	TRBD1	TGTGCCAGCAGTGTGGACAGGGCTACCTATGGCTACACCTTC	CASSVDRATYGYTF
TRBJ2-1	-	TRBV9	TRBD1	TGTGCCAGCAGCGCGTGGGACAGGGTCCATGAGCAGTTCTTC	CASSAWDRVHEQFF
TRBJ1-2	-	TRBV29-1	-	TGCAGCGTTGCGACAGGCCCTAACTATGGCTACACCTTC	CSVATGPNYGYTF
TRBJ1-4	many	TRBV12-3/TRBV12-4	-	TGTGCCAGCAGTTCCCACATGGAAGGAGAAAAACTGTTTTTT	CASSSHMEGEKLFF
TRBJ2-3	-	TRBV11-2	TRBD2	TGTGCCAGCAGCCCCATAGCGGGGAGCGTCTCGCAGTATTTT	CASSPIAGSVSQYF
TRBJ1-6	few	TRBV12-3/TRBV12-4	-	TGTGCCAGCAATTCTGACCCGCCCTATAATTCACCCCTCCACTTT	CASNSDPPYNSPLHF
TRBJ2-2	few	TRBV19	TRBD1	TGTGCCAGTAGTTCCTACAGGGGGCGCCGATCCGGGGAGCTGTTTTTT	CASSSYRGRRSGELFF
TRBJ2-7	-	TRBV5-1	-	TGCGCCAGCAGCAAGGGGGGAGCAGGCTCGGGGTCGTACGAGCAGTACTTC	CASSKGGAGSGSYEQYF
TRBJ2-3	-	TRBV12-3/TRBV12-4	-	TGTGCCAGCAGTTTAGCGATGGCGACAGATACGCAGTATTTT	CASSLAMATDTQYF
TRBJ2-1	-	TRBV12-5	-	TGTGCTAGTGGTTGGAGACAGGCTTCCTCCTACAATGAGCAGTTCTTC	CASGWRQASSYNEQFF
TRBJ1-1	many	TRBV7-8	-	TGTGCCAGCAGTAAGGGAAGGGAGAACACTGAAGCTTTCTTT	CASSKGRENTEAFF
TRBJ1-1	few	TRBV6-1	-	TGTGCCAGCAGTGACGGCAGGGGCAGTGAAGCTTTCTTT	CASSDGRGSEAFF
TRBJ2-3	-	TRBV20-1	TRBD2	TGCAGTGCTAGTCCCGACAGGGTACTAGCGGGCGACACAGATACGCAGTATTTT	CSASPDRVLAGDTDTQYF
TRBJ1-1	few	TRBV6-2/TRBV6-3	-	TGTGCCAGCACCTCTGTCTCAACTGAAGCTTTCTTT	CASTSVSTEAFF
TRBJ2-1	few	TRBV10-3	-	TGTGCCATCAGTGTACTAGGCAATGAGCAGTTCTTC	CAISVLGNEQFF
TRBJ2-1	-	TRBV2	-	TGTGCCAGCAGTGAAGTAGCGCTTGAGCAGTTCTTC	CASSEVALEQFF
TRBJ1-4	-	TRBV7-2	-	TGTGCCAGCAGCCTTCAGGGGCGGTATAATGAAAAACTGTTTTTT	CASSLQGRYNEKLFF
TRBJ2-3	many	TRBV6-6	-	TGTGCCAGCAGCCTCTCACGGGCCCCAGATACGCAGTATTTT	CASSLSRAPDTQYF
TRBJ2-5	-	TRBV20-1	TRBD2	TGCAGTGTGATTAAAAGCTGGGCGGGGGTCCTGGGTGAGGAGACCCAGTACTTC	CSVIKSWAGVLGEETQYF